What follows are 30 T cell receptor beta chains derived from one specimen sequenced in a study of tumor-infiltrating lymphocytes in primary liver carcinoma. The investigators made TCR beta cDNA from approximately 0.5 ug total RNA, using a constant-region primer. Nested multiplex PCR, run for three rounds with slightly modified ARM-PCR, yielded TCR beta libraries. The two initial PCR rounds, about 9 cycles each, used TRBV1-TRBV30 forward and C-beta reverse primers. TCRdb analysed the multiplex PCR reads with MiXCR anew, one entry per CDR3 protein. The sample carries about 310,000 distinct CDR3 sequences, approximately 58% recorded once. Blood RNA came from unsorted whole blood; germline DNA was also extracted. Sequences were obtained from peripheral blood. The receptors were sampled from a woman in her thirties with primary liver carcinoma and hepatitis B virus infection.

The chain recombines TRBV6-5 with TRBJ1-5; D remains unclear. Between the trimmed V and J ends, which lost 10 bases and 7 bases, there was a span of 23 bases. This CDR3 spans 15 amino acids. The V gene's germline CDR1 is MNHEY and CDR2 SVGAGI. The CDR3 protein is CATRRTNGEDQPQHF. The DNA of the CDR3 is TGTGCCACCCGGCGGACGAACGGGGAGGACCAGCCCCAGCATTTT.

The CDR3 bases are TGTGCCAGCAGCTTAAAAGGGTTCCAAGAGACCCAGTACTTC. Its protein product is CASSLKGFQETQYF. The chain is built from TRBV7-9 and TRBJ2-5, with D uncertain. CDR1 and CDR2 from the germline V gene are SEHNR and FQNEAQ (reference sequence). V dropped 2 bases and J dropped 1 base, with 8 bases sitting between them. This CDR3 spans 14 amino acids.

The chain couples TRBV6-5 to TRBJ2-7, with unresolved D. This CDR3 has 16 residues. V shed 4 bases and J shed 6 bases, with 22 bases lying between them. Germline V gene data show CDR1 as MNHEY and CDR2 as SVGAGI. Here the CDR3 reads CASSSIRFPSLGEQYF. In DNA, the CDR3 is TGTGCCAGCAGTTCAATTCGGTTCCCATCCTTGGGCGAGCAGTACTTC.

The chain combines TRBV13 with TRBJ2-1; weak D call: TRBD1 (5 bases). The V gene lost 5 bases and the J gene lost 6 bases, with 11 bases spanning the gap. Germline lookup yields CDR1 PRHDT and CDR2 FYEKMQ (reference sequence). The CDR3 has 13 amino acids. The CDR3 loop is CASSRTGANEQFF. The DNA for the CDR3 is TGTGCCAGCAGCCGAACTGGGGCCAATGAGCAGTTCTTC.

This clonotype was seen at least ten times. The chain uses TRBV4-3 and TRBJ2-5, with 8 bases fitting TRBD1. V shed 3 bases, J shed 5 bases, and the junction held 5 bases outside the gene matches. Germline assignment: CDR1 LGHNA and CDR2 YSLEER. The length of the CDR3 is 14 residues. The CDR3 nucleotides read TGCGCCAGCAGCCAGTCAGGGGGCGGCGAGACCCAGTACTTC. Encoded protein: CASSQSGGGETQYF.

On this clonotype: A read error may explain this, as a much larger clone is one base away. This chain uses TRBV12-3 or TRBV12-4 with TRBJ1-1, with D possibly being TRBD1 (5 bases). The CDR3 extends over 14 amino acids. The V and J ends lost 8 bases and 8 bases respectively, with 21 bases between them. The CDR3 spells CASGENRLGGEAFF. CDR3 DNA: TGTGCCAGCGGCGAAAACCGCCTTGGGGGAGAAGCTTTCTTT.

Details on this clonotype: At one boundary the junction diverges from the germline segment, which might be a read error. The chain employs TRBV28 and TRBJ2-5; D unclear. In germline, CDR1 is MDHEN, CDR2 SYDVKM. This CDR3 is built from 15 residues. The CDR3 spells CVSSEWESSQETQCF. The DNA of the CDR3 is TGTGTCAGCAGCGAGTGGGAATCGAGCCAAGAGACCCAGTGCTTC.

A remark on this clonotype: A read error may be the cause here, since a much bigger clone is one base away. CDR3 protein: CSVGIGRGVHEQYF. Written as DNA, the CDR3 is TGCAGCGTTGGTATTGGACGGGGTGTCCACGAGCAGTACTTC. This sequence joins TRBV29-1 and TRBJ2-7; possible D gene TRBD2, 5 bases. The CDR3 is made up of 14 amino acids. V lost 4 bases to trimming and J lost 5 bases, with 18 bases between them. Per the germline V gene, CDR1 is SQVTM and CDR2 is ANQGSEA.

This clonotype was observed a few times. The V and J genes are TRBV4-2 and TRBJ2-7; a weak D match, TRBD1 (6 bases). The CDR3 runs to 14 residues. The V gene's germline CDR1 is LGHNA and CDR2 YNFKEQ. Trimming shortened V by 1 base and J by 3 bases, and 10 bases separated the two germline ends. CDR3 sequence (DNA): TGTGCCAGCAGCCAAGGACAGGCGATCTACGAGCAGTACTTC. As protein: CASSQGQAIYEQYF.

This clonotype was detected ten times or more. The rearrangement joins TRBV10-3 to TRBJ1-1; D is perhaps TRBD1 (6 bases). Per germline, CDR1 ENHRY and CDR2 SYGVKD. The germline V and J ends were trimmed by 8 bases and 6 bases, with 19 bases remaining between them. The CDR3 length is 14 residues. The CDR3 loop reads CAIRGQLLQPEAFF. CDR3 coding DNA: TGTGCCATCCGCGGACAGCTACTCCAGCCTGAAGCTTTCTTT.

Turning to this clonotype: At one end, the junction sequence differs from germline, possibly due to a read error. The CDR3 loop is CVSNLATTSDSTDTQYF. The CDR3 DNA sequence: TGTGTCAGCAACTTAGCAACGACTAGCGATAGCACAGATACGCAGTATTTT. The V gene is TRBV7-9, the J gene TRBJ2-3; 8 bases agree with TRBD2. This CDR3 is 17 amino acids long. Germline-derived CDR1 and CDR2 are SEHNR and FQNEAQ (reference sequence).

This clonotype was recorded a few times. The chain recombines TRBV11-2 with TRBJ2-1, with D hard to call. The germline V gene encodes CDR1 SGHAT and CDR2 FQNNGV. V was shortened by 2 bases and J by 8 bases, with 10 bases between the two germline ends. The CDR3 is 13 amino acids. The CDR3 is CASSLNDAYEQFF. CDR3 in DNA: TGTGCCAGCAGCTTAAATGATGCCTATGAGCAGTTCTTC.

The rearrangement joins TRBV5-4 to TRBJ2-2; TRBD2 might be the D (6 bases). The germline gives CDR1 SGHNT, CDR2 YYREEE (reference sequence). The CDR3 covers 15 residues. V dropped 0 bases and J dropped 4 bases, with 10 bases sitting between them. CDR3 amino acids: CASSLATGLTGELFF. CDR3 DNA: TGTGCCAGCAGCTTGGCAACGGGACTCACCGGGGAGCTGTTTTTT.

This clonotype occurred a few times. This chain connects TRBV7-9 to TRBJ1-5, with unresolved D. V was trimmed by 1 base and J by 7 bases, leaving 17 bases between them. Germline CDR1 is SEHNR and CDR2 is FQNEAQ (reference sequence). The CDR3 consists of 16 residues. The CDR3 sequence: CASSLGDYTRRQPQHF. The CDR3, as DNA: TGTGCCAGCAGCTTAGGGGATTACACGCGCCGCCAGCCCCAGCATTTT.

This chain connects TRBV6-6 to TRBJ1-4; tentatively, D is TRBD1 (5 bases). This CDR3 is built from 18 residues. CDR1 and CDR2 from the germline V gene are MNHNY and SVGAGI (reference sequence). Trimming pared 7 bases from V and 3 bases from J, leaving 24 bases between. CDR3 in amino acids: CASTPTGGWDRSNEKLFF. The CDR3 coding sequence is TGTGCCAGCACCCCTACTGGGGGATGGGACCGGTCTAATGAAAAACTGTTTTTT.

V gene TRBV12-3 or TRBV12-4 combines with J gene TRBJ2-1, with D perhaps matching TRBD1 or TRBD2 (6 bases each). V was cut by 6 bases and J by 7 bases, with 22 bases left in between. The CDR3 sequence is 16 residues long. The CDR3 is CASSLWGGGGGNEQFF. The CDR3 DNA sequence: TGTGCCAGCAGCCTTTGGGGAGGAGGAGGGGGGAATGAGCAGTTCTTC.

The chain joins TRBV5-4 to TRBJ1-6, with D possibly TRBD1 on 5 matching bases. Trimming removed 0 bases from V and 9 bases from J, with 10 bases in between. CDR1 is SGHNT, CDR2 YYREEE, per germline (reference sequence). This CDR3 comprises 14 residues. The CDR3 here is CASSLAGNASPLHF. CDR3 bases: TGTGCCAGCAGCTTGGCAGGGAACGCTTCACCCCTCCACTTT.

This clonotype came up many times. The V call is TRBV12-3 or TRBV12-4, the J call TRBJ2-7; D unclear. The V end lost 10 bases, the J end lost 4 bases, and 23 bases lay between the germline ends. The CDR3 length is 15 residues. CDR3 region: CATTRHSPGGYEQYF. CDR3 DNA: TGTGCCACTACCCGTCATAGTCCGGGTGGTTACGAGCAGTACTTC.

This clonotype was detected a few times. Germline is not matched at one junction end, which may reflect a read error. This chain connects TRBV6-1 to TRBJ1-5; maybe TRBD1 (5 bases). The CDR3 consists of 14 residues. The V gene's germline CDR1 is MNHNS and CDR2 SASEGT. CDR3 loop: CASSEQGGEQPRHF. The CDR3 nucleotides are TGTGCCAGCAGTGAACAGGGTGGGGAACAGCCCCGGCATTTT.

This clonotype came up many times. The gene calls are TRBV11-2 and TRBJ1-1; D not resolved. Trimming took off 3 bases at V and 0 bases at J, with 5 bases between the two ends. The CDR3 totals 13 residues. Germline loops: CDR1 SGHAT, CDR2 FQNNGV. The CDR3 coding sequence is TGTGCCAGCAGCTTGCTCATGAACACTGAAGCTTTCTTT. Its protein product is CASSLLMNTEAFF.

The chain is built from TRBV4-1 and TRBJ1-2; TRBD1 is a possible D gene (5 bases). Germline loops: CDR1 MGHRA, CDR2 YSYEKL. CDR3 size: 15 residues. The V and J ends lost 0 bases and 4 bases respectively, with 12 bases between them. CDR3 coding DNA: TGCGCCAGCAGCCAAGATCCAGGGATTAGCTATGGCTACACCTTC. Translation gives CASSQDPGISYGYTF.

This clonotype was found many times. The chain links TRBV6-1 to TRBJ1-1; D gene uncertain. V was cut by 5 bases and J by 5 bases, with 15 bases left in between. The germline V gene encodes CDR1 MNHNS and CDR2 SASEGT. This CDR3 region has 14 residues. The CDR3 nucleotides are TGTGCCAGCAGTATCACCGACTCACGGACTGAAGCTTTCTTT. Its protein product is CASSITDSRTEAFF.

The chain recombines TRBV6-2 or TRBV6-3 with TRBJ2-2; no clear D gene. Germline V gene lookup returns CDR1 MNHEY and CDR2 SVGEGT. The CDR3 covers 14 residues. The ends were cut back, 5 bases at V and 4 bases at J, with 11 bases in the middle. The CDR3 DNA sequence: TGTGCCAGCAGTCGCCTCCCCGGCACCGGGGAGCTGTTTTTT. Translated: CASSRLPGTGELFF.

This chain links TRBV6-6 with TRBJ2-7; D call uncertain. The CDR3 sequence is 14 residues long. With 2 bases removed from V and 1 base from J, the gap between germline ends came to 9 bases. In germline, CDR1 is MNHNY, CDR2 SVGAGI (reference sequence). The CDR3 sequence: CASSYESTSYEQYF. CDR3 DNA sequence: TGTGCCAGCAGTTACGAGAGCACTTCCTACGAGCAGTACTTC.

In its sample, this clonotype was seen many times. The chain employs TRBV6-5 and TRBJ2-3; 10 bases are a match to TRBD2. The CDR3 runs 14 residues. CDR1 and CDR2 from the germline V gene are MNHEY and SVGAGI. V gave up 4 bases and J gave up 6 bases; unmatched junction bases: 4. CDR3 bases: TGTGCCAGCAGTTTAGCGGGAGGAGCGGATACGCAGTATTTT. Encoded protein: CASSLAGGADTQYF.

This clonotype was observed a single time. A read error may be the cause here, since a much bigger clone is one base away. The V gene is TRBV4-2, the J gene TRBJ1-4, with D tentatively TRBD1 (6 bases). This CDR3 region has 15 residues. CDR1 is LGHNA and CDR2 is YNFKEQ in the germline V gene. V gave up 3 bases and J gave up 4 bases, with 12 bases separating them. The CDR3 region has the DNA TGTGCCAGCAGCCAGCGGGGGGCTGATAATGAAAAACTGTTTTTT. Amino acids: CASSQRGADNEKLFF.

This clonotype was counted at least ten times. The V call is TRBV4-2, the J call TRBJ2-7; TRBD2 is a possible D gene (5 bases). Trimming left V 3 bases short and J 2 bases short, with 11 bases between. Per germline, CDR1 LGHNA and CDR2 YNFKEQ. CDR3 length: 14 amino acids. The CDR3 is CASSQRQEAYEQYF. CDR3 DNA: TGTGCCAGCAGCCAGAGGCAGGAGGCCTACGAGCAGTACTTC.

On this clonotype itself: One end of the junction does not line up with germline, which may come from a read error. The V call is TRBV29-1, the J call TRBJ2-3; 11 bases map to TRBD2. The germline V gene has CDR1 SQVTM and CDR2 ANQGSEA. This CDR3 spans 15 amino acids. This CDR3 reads CGVTQASGRTDTQYF. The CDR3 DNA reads TGCGGCGTTACCCAAGCTAGCGGGAGGACAGATACGCAGTATTTT.

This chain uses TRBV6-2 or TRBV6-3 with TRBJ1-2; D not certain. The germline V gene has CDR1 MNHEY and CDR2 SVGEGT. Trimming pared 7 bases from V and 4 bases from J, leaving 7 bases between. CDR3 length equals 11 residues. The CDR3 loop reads CASNRVYGYTF. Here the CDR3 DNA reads TGTGCCAGCAACAGAGTCTATGGCTACACCTTC.

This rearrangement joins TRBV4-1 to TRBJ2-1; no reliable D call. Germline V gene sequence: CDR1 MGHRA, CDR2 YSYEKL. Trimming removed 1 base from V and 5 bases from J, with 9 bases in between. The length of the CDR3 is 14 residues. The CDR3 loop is CASSQVYGDNEQFF. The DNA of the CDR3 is TGCGCCAGCAGCCAAGTATACGGAGACAATGAGCAGTTCTTC.